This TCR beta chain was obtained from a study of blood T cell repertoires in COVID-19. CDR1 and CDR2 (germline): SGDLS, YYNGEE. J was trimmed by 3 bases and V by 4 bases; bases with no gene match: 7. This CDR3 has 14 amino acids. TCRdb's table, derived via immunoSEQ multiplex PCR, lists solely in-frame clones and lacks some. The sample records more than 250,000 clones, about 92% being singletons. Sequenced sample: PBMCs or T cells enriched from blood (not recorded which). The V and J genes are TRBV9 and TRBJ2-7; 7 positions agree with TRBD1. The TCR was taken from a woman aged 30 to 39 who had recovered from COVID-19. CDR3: CASSKSGTDYEQYF. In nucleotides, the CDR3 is TGTGCCAGCAGCAAATCCGGGACAGACTACGAGCAGTACTTC. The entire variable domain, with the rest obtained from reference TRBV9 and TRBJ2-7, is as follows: DSGVTQTPKHLITATGQRVTLRCSPRSGDLSVYWYQQSLDQGLQFLIQYYNGEERAKGNILERFSAQQFPDLHSELNLSSLELGDSALYFCASSKSGTDYEQYFGPGTRLTVT.